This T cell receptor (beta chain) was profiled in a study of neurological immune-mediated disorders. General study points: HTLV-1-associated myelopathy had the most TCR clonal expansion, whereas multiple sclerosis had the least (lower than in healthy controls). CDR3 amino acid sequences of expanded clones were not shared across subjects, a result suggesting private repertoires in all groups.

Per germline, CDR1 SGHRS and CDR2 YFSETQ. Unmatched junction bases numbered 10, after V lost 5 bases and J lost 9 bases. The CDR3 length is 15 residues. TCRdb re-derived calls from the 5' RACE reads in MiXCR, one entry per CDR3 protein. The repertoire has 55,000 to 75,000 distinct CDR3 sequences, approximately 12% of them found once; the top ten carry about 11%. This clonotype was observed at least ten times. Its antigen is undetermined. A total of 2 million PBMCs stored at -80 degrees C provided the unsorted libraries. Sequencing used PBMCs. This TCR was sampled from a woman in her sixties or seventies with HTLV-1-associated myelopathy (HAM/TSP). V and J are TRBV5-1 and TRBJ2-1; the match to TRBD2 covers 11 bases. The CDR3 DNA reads TGCGCCAGCAGTTCCACTAGCGGGAGTACGCGTGAGCAGTTCTTC. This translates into CASSSTSGSTREQFF.